The 26 T cell receptor beta chains listed next were all sequenced from one sample in a study of blood T cell repertoires in COVID-19. Using immunoSEQ multiplex PCR, the repertoire was profiled, and TCRdb retains in-frame clones only, with some absent. Among 80,000 to 95,000 clones listed, about 89% were seen once. Sample: peripheral blood. The receptors shown here come from a human donor in a cohort sampled during active COVID-19.

This rearrangement joins TRBV7-2 to TRBJ1-1; D is perhaps TRBD1 (5 bases). Trimming pared 6 bases from V and 6 bases from J, leaving 14 bases between. The CDR3 sequence is 13 residues long. Germline values: CDR1 SGHTA, CDR2 FQGNSA. The CDR3 nucleotides read TGTGCCAGCAGAAGTACAGGATACGCTGAAGCTTTCTTT. Its translation is CASRSTGYAEAFF.

This clone was seen only a few times. The rearrangement links TRBV7-7 to TRBJ2-3; D not certain. V was cut by 3 bases and J by 5 bases, with 9 bases left in between. CDR1 and CDR2 (germline): SSHAT, FNYEAQ (reference sequence). CDR3 length: 13 amino acids. The CDR3 spells CASSFQTGDTQYF. In nucleotides, the CDR3 is TGTGCCAGCAGCTTCCAAACTGGAGATACGCAGTATTTT.

The chain couples TRBV27 to TRBJ2-5, with TRBD1 identical over 8 bases. The CDR3 consists of 14 residues. V was pared by 2 bases and J by 4 bases, with 3 bases of the junction left unmatched. Germline-derived CDR1 and CDR2 are MNHEY and SMNVEV (reference sequence). The CDR3 sequence is CASSLGQGVETQYF. CDR3 bases: TGTGCCAGCAGTTTAGGACAGGGAGTAGAGACCCAGTACTTC.

The chain joins TRBV10-3 to TRBJ1-2; no definite D call. This CDR3 contains 15 residues. Looked up from germline, CDR1 is ENHRY and CDR2 is SYGVKD. The ends were cut back, 3 bases at V and 1 base at J, with 12 bases in the middle. CDR3 nucleotide sequence: TGTGCCATCAGTGACCCGACGGGGAATAACTATGGCTACACCTTC. This gives the protein CAISDPTGNNYGYTF.

This sequence joins TRBV6-1 and TRBJ1-6; a possible D gene is TRBD1 (6 bases). V lost 2 bases to trimming and J lost 9 bases, with 11 bases between them. CDR1 and CDR2 from the germline V gene are MNHNS and SASEGT. There are 14 residues in the CDR3. The CDR3 DNA is TGTGCCAGCAGTGAAAGGGGGGAGGGTTCACCCCTCCACTTT. This translates into CASSERGEGSPLHF.

The V and J genes are TRBV19 and TRBJ1-2; D possibly corresponds to TRBD1 (6 bases). Germline CDR1 is LNHDA and CDR2 is SQIVND (reference sequence). V shed 8 bases and J shed 4 bases, with 14 bases lying between them. This CDR3 has 13 amino acids. The CDR3 DNA follows: TGTGCCAGTGGTGAGGGGGAAGGCTATGGCTACACCTTC. The encoded protein is CASGEGEGYGYTF.

This chain connects TRBV30 to TRBJ1-4; the D is unclear. Germline V gives CDR1 GTSNPN, CDR2 SVGIG (reference sequence). This CDR3 comprises 13 residues. V dropped 2 bases and J dropped 8 bases, with 12 bases sitting between them. The CDR3 is CAWSPSVPEKLFF. As DNA, the CDR3 is TGTGCCTGGAGTCCATCAGTACCCGAAAAACTGTTTTTT.

The chain couples TRBV5-4 to TRBJ1-2, with a weak D call TRBD1 (5 bases). Trimming left V 2 bases short and J 7 bases short, with 18 bases between. Germline V lookup: CDR1 SGHNT, CDR2 YYREEE (reference sequence). The CDR3 loop spans 15 amino acids. CDR3 region: CASSLAGIGGAGYTF. The CDR3 nucleotides read TGTGCCAGCAGCTTAGCAGGGATTGGAGGGGCTGGCTACACCTTC.

This clone was detected a few times. DNA for the CDR3: TGTGCCAGCAGCCGAGGGACACTTTCCACCTACGAGCAGTACTTC. Translating it yields CASSRGTLSTYEQYF. This chain uses TRBV3-1 (or the pseudogene TRBV3-2) with TRBJ2-7; perhaps TRBD1 as D (6 bases). Germline V gives CDR1 LGHDT, CDR2 YNNKEL (reference sequence). Deletions cut 4 bases from V and 2 bases from J, with 15 bases between. The CDR3 extends over 15 amino acids.

J is TRBJ1-4 and V is TRBV5-1; D remains unclear. V dropped 0 bases and J dropped 8 bases, with 11 bases sitting between them. This CDR3 region has 14 residues. The V gene's germline CDR1 is SGHRS and CDR2 YFSETQ. CDR3 protein: CASSLAGRYEKLFF. The CDR3 bases are TGCGCCAGCAGCTTGGCCGGCAGGTACGAAAAACTGTTTTTT.

The V and J genes are TRBV4-3 and TRBJ2-2; a weak D match, TRBD1 (5 bases). The germline V gene has CDR1 LGHNA and CDR2 YSLEER. V lost 1 base to trimming and J lost 3 bases, with 9 bases between them. The CDR3 extends over 15 amino acids. As DNA, the CDR3 is TGCGCCAGCAGCCAAGGGACACAAGACACCGGGGAGCTGTTTTTT. Its protein product is CASSQGTQDTGELFF.

The genes are TRBV4-2 and TRBJ2-3, with D perhaps TRBD2 (7 bases). The CDR3 is 17 residues long. Looked up from germline, CDR1 is LGHNA and CDR2 is YNFKEQ. The V end lost 1 base, the J end lost 1 base, and 15 bases lay between the germline ends. The CDR3 is CASSQGLGGRGTDTQYF. CDR3 coding DNA: TGTGCCAGCAGCCAAGGGCTGGGGGGGCGGGGCACAGATACGCAGTATTTT.

The gene calls are TRBV7-9 and TRBJ1-1; D gene ambiguous. The CDR3 covers 13 residues. Looked up from germline, CDR1 is SEHNR and CDR2 is FQNEAQ (reference sequence). The germline V and J ends were trimmed by 3 bases and 0 bases, with 5 bases remaining between them. The CDR3 protein is CASSFTLNTEAFF. CDR3 sequence (DNA): TGTGCCAGCAGCTTTACATTGAACACTGAAGCTTTCTTT. The full variable domain, with the rest looked up from reference TRBV7-9 and TRBJ1-1, is DTGVSQNPRHKITKRGQNVTFRCDPISEHNRLYWYRQTLGQGPEFLTYFQNEAQLEKSRLLSDRFSAERPKGSFSTLEIQRTEQGDSAMYLCASSFTLNTEAFFGQGTRLTVV.

The CDR3 bases are TGTGCCAGCAGTTATACAGGGGGGGGTTCACCCCTCCACTTT. Encoded protein: CASSYTGGGSPLHF. The V call is TRBV6-5, the J call TRBJ1-6; TRBD1 aligns across 8 bases. CDR1 MNHEY and CDR2 SVGAGI come from the germline V gene. The CDR3 loop spans 14 amino acids. V lost 3 bases to trimming and J lost 9 bases; unmatched junction nucleotides: 4.

The CDR3 bases are TGCAGCGTTGAAGACAGGGTCATGGACGTTGGCTACACCTTC. Residues: CSVEDRVMDVGYTF. V is TRBV29-1 and J is TRBJ1-2; possible D gene TRBD1, 5 bases. V was trimmed by 0 bases and J by 7 bases, leaving 15 bases between them. Germline V CDR1 and CDR2: SQVTM, ANQGSEA. The CDR3 runs to 14 residues.

The V and J genes are TRBV6-1 and TRBJ1-2; TRBD1 matches 8 bases. The CDR3 runs 15 residues. With V trimmed by 1 base and J by 4 bases, 5 bases remained unmatched. The germline V gene encodes CDR1 MNHNS and CDR2 SASEGT. CDR3 nucleotides: TGTGCCAGCAGTGAAGGGACAGGGAATCGCTATGGCTACACCTTC. Translating gives CASSEGTGNRYGYTF.

DNA of the CDR3: TGTGCCAGCAGCATGGGCCGGCCGGCCGGGGAGCTGTTTTTT. This translates into CASSMGRPAGELFF. The chain employs TRBV9 and TRBJ2-2; D gene ambiguous. Germline CDR1 and CDR2: SGDLS and YYNGEE. The CDR3 runs to 14 residues. Trimming pared 4 bases from V and 6 bases from J, leaving 13 bases between.

The chain uses TRBV6-2 or TRBV6-3 and TRBJ2-7, with D tentatively TRBD2 (7 bases). CDR1 and CDR2 (germline): MNHEY, SVGEGT. V was shortened by 4 bases and J by 6 bases, with 16 bases between the two germline ends. This CDR3 is 14 amino acids long. The DNA of the CDR3 is TGTGCCAGCAGTTTGGGGGGGGGCACTGTCGAGCAGTACTTC. It is translated as CASSLGGGTVEQYF.

This chain links TRBV6-5 with TRBJ2-7, with 9 positions matching TRBD2. This CDR3 is 15 amino acids long. V trimming: 5 bases; J trimming: 7 bases; junction bases outside the gene matches: 12. CDR1 is MNHEY and CDR2 is SVGAGI in the germline V gene. Here the CDR3 DNA reads TGTGCCAGCAGTACCAGCGGGACAGCGGGGGGAGAGCAGTACTTC. Residues: CASSTSGTAGGEQYF.

This clone showed up just once. CDR3 protein: CASSFQGYEQYF. The DNA for the CDR3 is TGTGCCAGCAGCTTTCAGGGCTACGAGCAGTACTTC. The chain couples TRBV11-2 to TRBJ2-7; a weak D match, TRBD1 (5 bases). The CDR3 length is 12 residues. The V gene's germline CDR1 is SGHAT and CDR2 FQNNGV. V gave up 3 bases and J gave up 3 bases, with 6 bases separating them. The full variable domain, in which reference TRBV11-2 and TRBJ2-7 provide the parts outside the CDR3, is EAGVAQSPRYKIIEKRQSVAFWCNPISGHATLYWYQQILGQGPKLLIQFQNNGVVDDSQLPKDRFSAERLKGVDSTLKIQPAKLEDSAVYLCASSFQGYEQYFGPGTRLTVT.

Here the CDR3 DNA reads TGTGCCAGCAGCCAACGAGACAGGGGAACTGAAGCTTTCTTT. Its translation is CASSQRDRGTEAFF. The rearrangement links TRBV3-1 (or the pseudogene TRBV3-2) to TRBJ1-1; the match to TRBD1 covers 8 bases. Germline CDR1 and CDR2: LGHDT and YNNKEL (reference sequence). CDR3 size: 14 residues. Trimming at V came to 2 bases and at J to 5 bases, leaving 4 bases not matched to a gene.

The rearrangement uses TRBV7-8 and TRBJ2-7, with 12 bases lining up with TRBD1. J was trimmed by 5 bases and V by 1 base; bases with no gene match: 6. Looked up from germline, CDR1 is SGHVS and CDR2 is FQNEAQ. CDR3 length: 16 amino acids. CDR3 sequence reads: CASSLGGQGALNEQYF. In DNA, the CDR3 is TGTGCCAGCAGCTTAGGGGGACAGGGGGCGTTGAACGAGCAGTACTTC.

The V call is TRBV9, the J call TRBJ1-2; 9 positions agree with TRBD1. V was clipped by 3 bases and J by 11 bases; unmatched bases: 14. Per the germline V gene, CDR1 is SGDLS and CDR2 is YYNGEE. This CDR3 region has 15 residues. The CDR3 DNA reads as TGTGCCAGCAGCGCGTGGCCCAATACAGGGGGCGCGTACACCTTC. It codes for CASSAWPNTGGAYTF.

V and J are TRBV27 and TRBJ1-6; D remains ambiguous. The CDR3 is 12 residues long. Looked up from germline, CDR1 is MNHEY and CDR2 is SMNVEV (reference sequence). The V end was cut by 7 bases, the J end by 8 bases, with 9 bases between. CDR3 bases: TGTGCCAGCAATAATGAGGATTCACCCCTCCACTTT. Protein sequence: CASNNEDSPLHF.

The rearrangement uses TRBV14 and TRBJ2-7; TRBD2 is a possible D gene (5 bases). The germline V gene encodes CDR1 SGHDN and CDR2 FVKESK. The CDR3 spans 14 residues. V gave up 1 base and J gave up 0 bases, with 7 bases separating them. The chain's CDR3 is CASSQAGNSYEQYF. The CDR3 DNA reads as TGTGCCAGCAGCCAAGCGGGGAACTCCTACGAGCAGTACTTC.

The chain couples TRBV29-1 to TRBJ1-1; D possibly corresponds to TRBD1 (6 bases). The CDR3 spans 15 residues. Trimming removed 4 bases at V and 6 bases at J, with 21 bases between. Germline assignment: CDR1 SQVTM and CDR2 ANQGSEA. The CDR3 loop is CSVALVSTTGPEAFF. CDR3 nucleotide sequence: TGCAGCGTTGCCCTAGTCTCCACAACAGGGCCTGAAGCTTTCTTT.